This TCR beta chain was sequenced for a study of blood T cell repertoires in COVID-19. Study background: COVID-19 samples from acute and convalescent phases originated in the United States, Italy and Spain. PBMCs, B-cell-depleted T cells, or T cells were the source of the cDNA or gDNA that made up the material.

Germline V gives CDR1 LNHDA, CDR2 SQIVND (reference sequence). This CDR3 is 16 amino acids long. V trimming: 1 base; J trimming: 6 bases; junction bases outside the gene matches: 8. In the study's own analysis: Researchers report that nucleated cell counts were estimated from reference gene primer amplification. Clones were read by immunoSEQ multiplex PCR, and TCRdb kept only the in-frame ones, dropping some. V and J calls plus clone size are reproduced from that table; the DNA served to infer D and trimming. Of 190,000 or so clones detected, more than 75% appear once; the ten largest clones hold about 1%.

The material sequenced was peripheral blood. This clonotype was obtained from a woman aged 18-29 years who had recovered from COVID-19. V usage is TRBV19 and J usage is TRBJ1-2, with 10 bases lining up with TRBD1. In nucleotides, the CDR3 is TGTGCCAGTAGTATAGTTGACAGGGGGCTTCTCCATGGCTACACCTTC. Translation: CASSIVDRGLLHGYTF.